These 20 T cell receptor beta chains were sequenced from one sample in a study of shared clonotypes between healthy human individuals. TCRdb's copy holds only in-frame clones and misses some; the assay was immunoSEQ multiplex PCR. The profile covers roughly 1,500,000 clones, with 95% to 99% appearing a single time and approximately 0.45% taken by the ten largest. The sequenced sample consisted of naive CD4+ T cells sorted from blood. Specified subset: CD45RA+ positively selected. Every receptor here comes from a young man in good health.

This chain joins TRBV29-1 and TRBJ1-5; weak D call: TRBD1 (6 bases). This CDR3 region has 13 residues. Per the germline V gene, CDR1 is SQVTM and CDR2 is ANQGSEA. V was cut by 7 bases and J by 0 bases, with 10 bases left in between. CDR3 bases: TGCAGCGCCGGGACAAATAGCAATCAGCCCCAGCATTTT. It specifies CSAGTNSNQPQHF.

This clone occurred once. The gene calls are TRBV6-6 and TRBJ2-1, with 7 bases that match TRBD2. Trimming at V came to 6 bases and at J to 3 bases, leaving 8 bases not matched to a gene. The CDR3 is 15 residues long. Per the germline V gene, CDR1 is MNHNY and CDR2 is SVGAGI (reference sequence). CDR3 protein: CASRQTSAGYNEQFF. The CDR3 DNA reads TGTGCCAGCAGACAAACTAGCGCCGGCTACAATGAGCAGTTCTTC.

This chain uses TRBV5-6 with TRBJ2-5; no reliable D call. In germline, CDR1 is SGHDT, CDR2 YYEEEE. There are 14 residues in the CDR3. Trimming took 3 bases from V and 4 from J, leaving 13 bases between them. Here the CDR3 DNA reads TGTGCCAGCAGCTACCTCCGCCCCCCAGAGACCCAGTACTTC. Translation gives CASSYLRPPETQYF.

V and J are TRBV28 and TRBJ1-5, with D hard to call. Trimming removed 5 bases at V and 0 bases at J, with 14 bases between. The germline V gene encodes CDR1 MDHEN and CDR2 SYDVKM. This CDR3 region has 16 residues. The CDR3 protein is CASSPPLRASNQPQHF. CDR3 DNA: TGTGCCAGCAGTCCCCCACTTCGGGCTAGCAATCAGCCCCAGCATTTT.

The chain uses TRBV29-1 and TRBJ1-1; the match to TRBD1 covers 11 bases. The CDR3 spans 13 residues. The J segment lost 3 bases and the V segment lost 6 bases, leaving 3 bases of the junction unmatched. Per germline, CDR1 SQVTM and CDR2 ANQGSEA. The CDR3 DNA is TGCAGCGTCCGGACAGGGGGCTACACTGAAGCTTTCTTT. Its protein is CSVRTGGYTEAFF. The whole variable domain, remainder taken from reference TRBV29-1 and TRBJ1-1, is SAVISQKPSRDICQRGTSLTIQCQVDSQVTMMFWYRQQPGQSLTLIATANQGSEATYESGFVIDKFPISRPNLTFSTLTVSNMSPEDSSIYLCSVRTGGYTEAFFGQGTRLTVV.

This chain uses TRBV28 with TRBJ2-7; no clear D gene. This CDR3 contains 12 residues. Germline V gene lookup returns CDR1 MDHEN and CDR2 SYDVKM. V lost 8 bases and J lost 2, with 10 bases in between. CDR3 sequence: CASRTPPYEQYF. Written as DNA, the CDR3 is TGTGCCAGCCGTACCCCCCCCTACGAGCAGTACTTC.

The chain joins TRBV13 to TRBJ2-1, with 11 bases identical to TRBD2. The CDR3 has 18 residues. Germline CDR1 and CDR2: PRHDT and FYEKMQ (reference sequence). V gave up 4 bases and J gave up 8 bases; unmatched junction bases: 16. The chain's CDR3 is CASSYPMLNSGRGYEQFF. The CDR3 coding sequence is TGTGCCAGCAGCTACCCTATGTTAAATAGCGGGAGGGGGTATGAGCAGTTCTTC.

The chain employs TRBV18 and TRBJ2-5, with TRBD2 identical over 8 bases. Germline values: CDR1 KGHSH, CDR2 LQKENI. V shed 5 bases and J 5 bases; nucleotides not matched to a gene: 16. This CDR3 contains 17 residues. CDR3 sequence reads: CASSTVSGIKSGETQYF. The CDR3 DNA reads TGTGCCAGCTCAACCGTTAGCGGGATAAAGAGCGGGGAGACCCAGTACTTC.

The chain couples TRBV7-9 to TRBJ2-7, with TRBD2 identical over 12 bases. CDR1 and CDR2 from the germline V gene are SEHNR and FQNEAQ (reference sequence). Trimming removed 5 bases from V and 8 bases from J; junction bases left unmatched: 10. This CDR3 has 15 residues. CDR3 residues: CASSHDTSGRSQQYF. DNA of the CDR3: TGTGCCAGCAGCCACGACACTAGCGGGAGGTCGCAGCAGTACTTC.

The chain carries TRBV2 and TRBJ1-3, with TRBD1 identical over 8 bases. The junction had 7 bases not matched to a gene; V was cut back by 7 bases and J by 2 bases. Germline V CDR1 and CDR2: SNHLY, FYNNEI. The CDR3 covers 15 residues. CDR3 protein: CASIGQGVPGNTIYF. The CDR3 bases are TGTGCCAGCATCGGACAGGGCGTTCCTGGAAACACCATATATTTT.

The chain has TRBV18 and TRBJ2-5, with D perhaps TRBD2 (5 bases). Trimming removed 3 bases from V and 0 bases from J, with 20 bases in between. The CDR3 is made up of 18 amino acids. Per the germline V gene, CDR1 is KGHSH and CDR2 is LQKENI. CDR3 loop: CASSPKGVSVGYQETQYF. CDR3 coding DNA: TGTGCCAGCTCACCCAAGGGTGTTAGCGTGGGGTACCAAGAGACCCAGTACTTC.

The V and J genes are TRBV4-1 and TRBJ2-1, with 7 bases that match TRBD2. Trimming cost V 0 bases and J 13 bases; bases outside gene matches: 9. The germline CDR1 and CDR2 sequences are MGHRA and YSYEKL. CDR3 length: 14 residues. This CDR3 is CASSQEGSGISQFF. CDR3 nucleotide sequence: TGCGCCAGCAGCCAAGAGGGGAGCGGGATCTCCCAGTTCTTC.

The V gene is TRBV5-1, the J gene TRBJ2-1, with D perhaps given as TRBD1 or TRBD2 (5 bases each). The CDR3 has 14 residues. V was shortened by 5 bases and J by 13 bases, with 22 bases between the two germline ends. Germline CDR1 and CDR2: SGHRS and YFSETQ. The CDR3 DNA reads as TGCGCCAGCAGTCTGGGCCCCGGGACGAAAGTACAGTTCTTC. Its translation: CASSLGPGTKVQFF.

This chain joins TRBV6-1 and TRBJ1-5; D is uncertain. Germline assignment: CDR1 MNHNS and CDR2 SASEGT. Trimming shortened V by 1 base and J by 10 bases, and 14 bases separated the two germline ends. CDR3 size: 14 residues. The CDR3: CASSEVGISGPQHF. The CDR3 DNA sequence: TGTGCCAGCAGTGAAGTTGGGATCTCCGGCCCCCAGCATTTT.

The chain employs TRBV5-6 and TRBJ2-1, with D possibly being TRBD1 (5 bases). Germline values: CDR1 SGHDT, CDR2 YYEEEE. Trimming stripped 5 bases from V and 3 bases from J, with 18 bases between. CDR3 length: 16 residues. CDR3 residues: CASSRGPTEFYNEQFF. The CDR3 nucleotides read TGTGCCAGCAGTCGAGGACCGACAGAATTCTACAATGAGCAGTTCTTC.

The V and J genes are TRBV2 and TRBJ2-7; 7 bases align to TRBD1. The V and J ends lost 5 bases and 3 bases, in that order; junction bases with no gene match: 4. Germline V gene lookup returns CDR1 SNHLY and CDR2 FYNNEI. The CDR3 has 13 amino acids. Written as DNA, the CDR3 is TGTGCCAGCAGTTTTACAGGGGACTACGAGCAGTACTTC. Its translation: CASSFTGDYEQYF.

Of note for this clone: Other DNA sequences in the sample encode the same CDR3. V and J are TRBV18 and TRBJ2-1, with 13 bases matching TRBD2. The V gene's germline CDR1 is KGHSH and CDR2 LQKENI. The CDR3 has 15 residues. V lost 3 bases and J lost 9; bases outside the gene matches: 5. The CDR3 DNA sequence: TGTGCCAGCTCACCCGGACTAGCGGGAGATGGTGAGCAGTTCTTC. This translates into CASSPGLAGDGEQFF. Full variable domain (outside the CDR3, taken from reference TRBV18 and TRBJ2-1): NAGVMQNPRHLVRRRGQEARLRCSPMKGHSHVYWYRQLPEEGLKFMVYLQKENIIDESGMPKERFSAEFPKEGPSILRIQQVVRGDSAAYFCASSPGLAGDGEQFFGPGTRLTVL.

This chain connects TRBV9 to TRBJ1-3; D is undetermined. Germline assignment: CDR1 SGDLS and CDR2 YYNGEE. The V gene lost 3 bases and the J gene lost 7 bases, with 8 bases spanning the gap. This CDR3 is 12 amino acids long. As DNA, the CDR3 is TGTGCCAGCAGCGGGGGTCGGAACACCATATATTTT. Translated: CASSGGRNTIYF.

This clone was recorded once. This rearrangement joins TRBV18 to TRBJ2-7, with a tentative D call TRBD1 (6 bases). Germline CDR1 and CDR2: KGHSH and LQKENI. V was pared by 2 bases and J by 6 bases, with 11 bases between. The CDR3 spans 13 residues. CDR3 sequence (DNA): TGTGCCAGCTCACCAGGGGGCGCGGGCGAGCAGTACTTC. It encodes CASSPGGAGEQYF.

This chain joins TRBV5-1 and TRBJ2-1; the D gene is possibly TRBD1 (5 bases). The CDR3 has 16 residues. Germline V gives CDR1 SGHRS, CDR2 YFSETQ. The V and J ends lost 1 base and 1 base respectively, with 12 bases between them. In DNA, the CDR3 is TGCGCCAGCAGCTTGCGAACAGGCGATTCCTACAATGAGCAGTTCTTC. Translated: CASSLRTGDSYNEQFF. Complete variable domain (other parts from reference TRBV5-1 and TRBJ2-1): KAGVTQTPRYLIKTRGQQVTLSCSPISGHRSVSWYQQTPGQGLQFLFEYFSETQRNKGNFPGRFSGRQFSNSRSEMNVSTLELGDSALYLCASSLRTGDSYNEQFFGPGTRLTVL.